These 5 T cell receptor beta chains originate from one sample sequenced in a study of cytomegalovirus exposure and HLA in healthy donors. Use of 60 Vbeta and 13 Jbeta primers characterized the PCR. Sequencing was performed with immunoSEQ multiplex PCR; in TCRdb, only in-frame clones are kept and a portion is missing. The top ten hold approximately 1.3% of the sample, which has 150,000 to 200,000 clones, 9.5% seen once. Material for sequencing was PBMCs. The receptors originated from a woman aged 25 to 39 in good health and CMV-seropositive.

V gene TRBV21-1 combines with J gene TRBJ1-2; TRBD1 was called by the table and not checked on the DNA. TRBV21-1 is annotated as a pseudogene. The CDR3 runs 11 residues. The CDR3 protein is CASSPQYGYTF. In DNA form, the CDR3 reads TGTGCCAGCAGTCCTCAGTATGGCTACACCTTC.

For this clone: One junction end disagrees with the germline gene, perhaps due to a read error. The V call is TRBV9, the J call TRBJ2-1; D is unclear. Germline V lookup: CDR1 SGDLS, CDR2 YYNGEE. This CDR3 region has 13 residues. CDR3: CASSVALYSEQFF. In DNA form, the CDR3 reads TGTGCCAGCAGCGTAGCCCTGTACAGTGAGCAGTTCTTC.

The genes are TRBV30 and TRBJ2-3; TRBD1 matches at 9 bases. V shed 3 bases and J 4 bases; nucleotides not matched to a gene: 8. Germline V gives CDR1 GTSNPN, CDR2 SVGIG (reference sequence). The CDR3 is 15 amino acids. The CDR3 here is CAWRPQGAGADTQYF. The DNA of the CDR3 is TGTGCCTGGAGGCCACAGGGGGCAGGCGCAGATACGCAGTATTTT.

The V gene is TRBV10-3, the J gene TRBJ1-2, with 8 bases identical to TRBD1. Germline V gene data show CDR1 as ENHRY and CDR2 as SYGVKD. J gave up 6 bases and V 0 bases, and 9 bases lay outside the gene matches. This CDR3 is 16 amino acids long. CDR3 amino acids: CAISESSTGDPNGYTF. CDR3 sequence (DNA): TGTGCCATCAGTGAGTCATCGACAGGGGACCCCAATGGCTACACCTTC.

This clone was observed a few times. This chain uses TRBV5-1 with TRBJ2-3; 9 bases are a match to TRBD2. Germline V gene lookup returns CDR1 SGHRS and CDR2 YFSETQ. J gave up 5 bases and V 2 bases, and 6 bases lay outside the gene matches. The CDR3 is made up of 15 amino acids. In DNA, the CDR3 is TGCGCCAGCAGCTTCTTAGCGGGAGTGAAAGATACGCAGTATTTT. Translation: CASSFLAGVKDTQYF.